This is a list of T cell receptor beta chains from one sample in a study of blood T cell repertoires in COVID-19. The table came from immunoSEQ multiplex PCR; TCRdb's copy has only in-frame clones and leaves some out. This sample has roughly 300,000 clones, with 87% found just once. Sequencing input: peripheral blood. The origin of the receptors is a woman aged 45-60 years who had recovered from COVID-19. CDR3s include the opening cysteine and the closing phenylalanine or tryptophan. Fields, in order: J gene, V gene, CDR3 protein.

TRBJ2-1 TRBV19 CASRPTEGGPYNEQFF
TRBJ2-2 TRBV7-2 CASSLWTGNTGELFF
TRBJ2-3 TRBV4-3 CASSQDHLAGGADTQYF
TRBJ1-1 TRBV28 CASSKAYPATEAFF
TRBJ1-2 TRBV6-6 CASSYSKEGLNYGYTF
TRBJ2-3 TRBV7-3 CASSLIGADTQYF
TRBJ2-4 TRBV9 CASSPPGLAGGNIQYF
TRBJ1-5 TRBV7-6 CASSPFAISGNQPQHF
TRBJ1-2 TRBV9 CASSPSAGYWEYGYTF
TRBJ2-1 TRBV5-1 CASSLELPSASYNEQFF
TRBJ1-1 TRBV7-3 CASGRGPNTEAFF
TRBJ2-3 TRBV10-3 CAISESRLAGDTQYF